Each of the 27 T cell receptor beta chains below was sequenced from the same sample in a study of cytomegalovirus exposure and HLA in healthy donors. The PCR contained 60 Vbeta and 13 Jbeta primers. Profiling relied on immunoSEQ multiplex PCR, and the TCRdb table lists in-frame clones only, not all of them. The sample contains 180,000 or so clones, 55% to 65% of which appear only once. Sequencing was done on a sample of PBMCs. These receptor sequences come from a man aged 35 to 55 in good health and CMV-seronegative.

This chain joins TRBV6-5 and TRBJ1-3; D uncertain. The CDR3 contains 13 residues. CDR1 and CDR2 (germline): MNHEY, SVGAGI. With 6 bases removed from V and 1 base from J, the gap between germline ends came to 7 bases. CDR3 loop: CASRPGSGNTIYF. The CDR3 region has the DNA TGTGCCAGCAGACCGGGGTCTGGAAACACCATATATTTT.

The DNA of the CDR3 is TGTGCCAGCAGCACCGGGGGGACAGGGTTTGGGGAGACCCAGTACTTC. It codes for CASSTGGTGFGETQYF. The chain uses TRBV7-2 and TRBJ2-5; 9 positions agree with TRBD1. CDR1 is SGHTA, CDR2 FQGNSA, per germline. This CDR3 spans 16 amino acids. V lost 5 bases and J lost 5; bases outside the gene matches: 12. Based on the CDR3 plus reference TRBV7-2 and TRBJ2-5, the full variable domain is GAGVSQSPSNKVTEKGKDVELRCDPISGHTALYWYRQSLGQGLEFLIYFQGNSAPDKSGLPSDRFSAERTGGSVSTLTIQRTQQEDSAVYLCASSTGGTGFGETQYFGPGTRLLVL.

The chain carries TRBV14 and TRBJ2-7; 8 nucleotides match TRBD1. The CDR3 loop spans 15 amino acids. The germline CDR1 and CDR2 sequences are SGHDN and FVKESK. The V and J ends lost 3 bases and 2 bases, in that order; junction bases with no gene match: 6. The DNA for the CDR3 is TGTGCCAGCAGCCATGGACAGGGTCGACCCTACGAGCAGTACTTC. Its translation: CASSHGQGRPYEQYF.

The gene calls are TRBV5-1 and TRBJ2-2, with TRBD2 as a possible D gene (6 bases). The CDR3 is made up of 14 amino acids. With 4 bases removed from V and 3 bases from J, the gap between germline ends came to 10 bases. Per the germline V gene, CDR1 is SGHRS and CDR2 is YFSETQ. CDR3 in DNA: TGCGCCAGCAGCCTGGACTACGACACCGGGGAGCTGTTTTTT. Encoded protein: CASSLDYDTGELFF.

The rearrangement joins TRBV5-1 to TRBJ1-4; D is unclear. Germline V CDR1 and CDR2: SGHRS, YFSETQ. V was cut by 4 bases and J by 2 bases, with 12 bases left in between. This CDR3 region has 15 residues. The CDR3 nucleotides read TGCGCCAGCAGCCCTGGAGGCGTGACTAATGAAAAACTGTTTTTT. Amino acids: CASSPGGVTNEKLFF.

This clone has more than one count but fewer than ten. V and J are TRBV7-2 and TRBJ2-2; 10 bases are shared with TRBD2. With V trimmed by 5 bases and J by 2 bases, 5 bases remained unmatched. CDR1 SGHTA and CDR2 FQGNSA come from the germline V gene. This CDR3 region has 16 residues. This CDR3 reads CASSRTSGQNTGELFF. The CDR3 nucleotides read TGTGCCAGCAGCCGGACTAGCGGCCAAAACACCGGGGAGCTGTTTTTT.

A few counts support this clone. This chain joins TRBV2 and TRBJ1-6; D uncertain. The CDR3 has 13 amino acids. CDR1 and CDR2 (germline): SNHLY, FYNNEI. Trimming pared 6 bases from V and 7 bases from J, leaving 10 bases between. CDR3 region: CASSGSGNSPLHF. CDR3 coding DNA: TGTGCCAGCAGCGGGTCGGGGAATTCACCCCTCCACTTT.

The chain employs TRBV6-6 and TRBJ2-7; 7 nucleotides agree with TRBD1. V shed 5 bases, J shed 0 bases, and the junction held 10 bases outside the gene matches. This CDR3 has 16 residues. Germline lookup yields CDR1 MNHNY and CDR2 SVGAGI (reference sequence). The CDR3 sequence is CASSPGQLASSYEQYF. CDR3 nucleotide sequence: TGTGCCAGCAGTCCGGGACAGTTAGCCAGCTCCTACGAGCAGTACTTC.

The chain uses TRBV27 and TRBJ2-1; the D gene is possibly TRBD1 (5 bases). CDR3 size: 14 residues. The V gene's germline CDR1 is MNHEY and CDR2 SMNVEV (reference sequence). The V end lost 6 bases, the J end lost 3 bases, and 12 bases lay between the germline ends. The CDR3 spells CASRMGPSYNEQFF. Here the CDR3 DNA reads TGTGCCAGCAGAATGGGGCCGAGCTACAATGAGCAGTTCTTC.

CDR3 sequence reads: CASSLGGQSYGYTF. CDR3 nucleotide sequence: TGTGCCAGCAGCTTAGGAGGACAGAGCTATGGCTACACCTTC. The gene calls are TRBV7-8 and TRBJ1-2; D is perhaps TRBD1 (6 bases). CDR1 is SGHVS, CDR2 FQNEAQ, per germline. The CDR3 length is 14 residues. Deletions cut 1 base from V and 4 bases from J, with 10 bases between.

The table lists this clone with a count of one. The chain employs TRBV7-2 and TRBJ2-2; tentatively, D is TRBD2 (5 bases). Trimming removed 3 bases from V and 8 bases from J, with 13 bases in between. There are 14 residues in the CDR3. Germline V gives CDR1 SGHTA, CDR2 FQGNSA. The CDR3 loop reads CASSLSTTRGELFF. CDR3 nucleotide sequence: TGTGCCAGCAGCTTGTCGACTACTCGGGGGGAGCTGTTTTTT. Variable domain in full (rest from reference TRBV7-2 and TRBJ2-2): GAGVSQSPSNKVTEKGKDVELRCDPISGHTALYWYRQSLGQGLEFLIYFQGNSAPDKSGLPSDRFSAERTGGSVSTLTIQRTQQEDSAVYLCASSLSTTRGELFFGEGSRLTVL.

The rearrangement joins TRBV7-2 to TRBJ1-5, with 11 bases matching TRBD1. The CDR3 totals 16 residues. After removal of 6 bases from V and 7 bases from J, the junction contained 11 bases not matched to a gene. From germline, CDR1 is SGHTA and CDR2 FQGNSA. The CDR3: CASSPGQGASGQPQHF. The CDR3 region has the DNA TGTGCCAGCAGTCCCGGACAGGGGGCGTCTGGCCAGCCCCAGCATTTT.

The rearrangement uses TRBV5-1 and TRBJ2-7, with D perhaps TRBD2 (6 bases). Trimming took 0 bases from V and 7 from J, leaving 14 bases between them. The germline V gene encodes CDR1 SGHRS and CDR2 YFSETQ. The CDR3 is made up of 14 amino acids. The CDR3 protein is CASSLDGTPWEQYF. In DNA form, the CDR3 reads TGCGCCAGCAGCTTGGATGGGACTCCATGGGAGCAGTACTTC.

The chain links TRBV27 to TRBJ2-7; possibly TRBD1 for D (6 bases). The CDR3 contains 14 residues. V was pared by 5 bases and J by 2 bases, with 13 bases between. CDR1 and CDR2 from the germline V gene are MNHEY and SMNVEV (reference sequence). The CDR3 sequence is CASSKDSPTYEQYF. Here the CDR3 DNA reads TGTGCCAGCAGTAAGGACAGCCCCACCTACGAGCAGTACTTC.

The chain employs TRBV7-2 and TRBJ1-1; 7 bases fit TRBD1. V trimming: 4 bases; J trimming: 6 bases; junction bases outside the gene matches: 8. The germline V gene encodes CDR1 SGHTA and CDR2 FQGNSA. This CDR3 spans 14 amino acids. CDR3 amino acids: CASSYAGQAPEAFF. The CDR3 nucleotides are TGTGCCAGCAGCTACGCCGGACAGGCCCCTGAAGCTTTCTTT.

The chain uses TRBV6-6 and TRBJ2-6, with D perhaps TRBD1 (6 bases). V was pared by 9 bases and J by 0 bases, with 9 bases between. Per germline, CDR1 MNHNY and CDR2 SVGAGI (reference sequence). The CDR3 contains 14 residues. This CDR3 is CASQGRSGANVLTF. The CDR3 region has the DNA TGTGCCAGTCAGGGGCGCTCTGGGGCCAACGTCCTGACTTTC.

The V call is TRBV7-2, the J call TRBJ2-1; no clear D gene. The CDR3 sequence is 12 residues long. Between the trimmed V and J ends, which lost 5 bases and 10 bases, there was a span of 12 bases. Germline CDR1 is SGHTA and CDR2 is FQGNSA. The CDR3 sequence is CASSIDMKEQFF. For the CDR3, the DNA is TGTGCCAGCAGCATCGACATGAAAGAGCAGTTCTTC.

This clone has more than one count but fewer than ten. The J gene is TRBJ2-2, the V gene TRBV2; 8 bases agree with TRBD2. This CDR3 is built from 15 residues. The ends lost 5 bases at V and 4 bases at J; junction bases unmatched: 6. Germline V gene data show CDR1 as SNHLY and CDR2 as FYNNEI. Here the CDR3 reads CASSSSGGRTGELFF. The DNA of the CDR3 is TGTGCCAGCAGTTCCTCGGGGGGGCGCACCGGGGAGCTGTTTTTT.

The chain's CDR3 is CASSAKDRAYNEQFF. CDR3 DNA: TGTGCCAGCAGCGCTAAGGACAGGGCTTACAATGAGCAGTTCTTC. This rearrangement joins TRBV21-1 to TRBJ2-1; TRBD1 reflects the table's D call only, with no check against the DNA. TRBV21-1 is classified as a pseudogene. CDR3 length equals 15 residues.

The V gene is TRBV14, the J gene TRBJ2-5; 12 positions match TRBD1. The J call may be wrong; the DNA end is better matched by TRBJ2-7. Germline-derived CDR1 and CDR2 are SGHDN and FVKESK. The CDR3 consists of 17 residues. CDR3 bases: TGTGCCAGCAGCCAAGATAGGGGGACAGGGGGCATGGACGAGCAGTACTTC. Protein sequence: CASSQDRGTGGMDEQYF.

The chain has TRBV2 and TRBJ1-1, with D possibly matching TRBD1 (5 bases). The CDR3 consists of 15 residues. The V end was cut by 6 bases, the J end by 0 bases, with 14 bases between. The germline gives CDR1 SNHLY, CDR2 FYNNEI. CDR3 residues: CASSPGPAMNTEAFF. The DNA for the CDR3 is TGTGCCAGCAGCCCAGGGCCGGCGATGAACACTGAAGCTTTCTTT.

This chain uses TRBV6-5 with TRBJ1-1; 7 bases agree with TRBD1. The V segment lost 0 bases and the J segment 0 bases; nucleotides outside the gene matches: 1. The CDR3 is 15 amino acids. CDR1 and CDR2 from the germline V gene are MNHEY and SVGAGI. The CDR3 is CASSYSGTVNTEAFF. The CDR3 DNA follows: TGTGCCAGCAGTTACTCCGGGACAGTGAACACTGAAGCTTTCTTT.

This clone is a singleton in its sample. The V gene is TRBV5-4, the J gene TRBJ2-3; 9 bases match TRBD2. The CDR3 consists of 15 residues. V shed 0 bases and J 7 bases; nucleotides not matched to a gene: 6. Germline V gives CDR1 SGHNT, CDR2 YYREEE (reference sequence). CDR3 region: CASSLEGLASNTQYF. The CDR3 DNA sequence: TGTGCCAGCAGCTTGGAGGGACTAGCCTCGAATACGCAGTATTTT.

The V and J genes are TRBV5-4 and TRBJ2-7, with 9 bases lining up with TRBD1. The CDR3 covers 14 residues. The germline V gene encodes CDR1 SGHNT and CDR2 YYREEE (reference sequence). The junction had 4 bases not matched to a gene; V was cut back by 4 bases and J by 2 bases. CDR3 sequence (DNA): TGTGCCAGCAGCCCCGGGGACAGGGCCTACGAGCAGTACTTC. It translates to CASSPGDRAYEQYF.

The gene calls are TRBV11-2 and TRBJ2-7; tentatively, D is TRBD1 (5 bases). The CDR3 spans 13 residues. V gave up 5 bases and J gave up 6 bases, with 14 bases separating them. Germline CDR1 and CDR2: SGHAT and FQNNGV. For the CDR3, the DNA is TGTGCCAGCAGCCGCGTCCAGGGAACCGAGCAGTACTTC. Translating gives CASSRVQGTEQYF. Using reference TRBV11-2 and TRBJ2-7 for the parts outside the CDR3, the full variable domain is EAGVAQSPRYKIIEKRQSVAFWCNPISGHATLYWYQQILGQGPKLLIQFQNNGVVDDSQLPKDRFSAERLKGVDSTLKIQPAKLEDSAVYLCASSRVQGTEQYFGPGTRLTVT.

This clone appeared a single time. The chain is built from TRBV5-1 and TRBJ2-5; a weak D match, TRBD2 (6 bases). Trimming took 4 bases from V and 1 from J, leaving 14 bases between them. Germline V CDR1 and CDR2: SGHRS, YFSETQ. The CDR3 contains 15 residues. DNA of the CDR3: TGCGCCAGCAGCCCGCTGCGGGGTACCCAAGAGACCCAGTACTTC. As protein: CASSPLRGTQETQYF.

The J gene is TRBJ2-1, the V gene TRBV28; D might be TRBD2 (6 bases). Trimming removed 8 bases at V and 3 bases at J, with 14 bases between. Looked up from germline, CDR1 is MDHEN and CDR2 is SYDVKM. This CDR3 is 14 amino acids long. The DNA for the CDR3 is TGTGCCAGCTCACAACCGACTAGCTACAATGAGCAGTTCTTC. Its protein is CASSQPTSYNEQFF.